Listed below are T cell receptor beta chains from one sample, sequenced in a study of OX40 agonist ivuxolimab in advanced cancers. Assay used: immunoSEQ multiplex PCR; TCRdb lists only in-frame clones, some missing. The profile covers 66,000 or so clones, with about 85% appearing a single time and less than 5% taken by the ten largest. The input for sequencing was CD4+ or CD8+ T cells sorted from blood, taken in a trial of the OX40 agonist ivuxolimab. The receptors stem from an adult with an advanced solid tumor such as melanoma, head and neck, liver or kidney cancer. Both conserved end residues are part of each CDR3. Each record gives: clone size, D gene, V gene, J gene, CDR3 protein, CDR3 DNA. A D gene is named only where the DNA matches it firmly. Clone size is not always given. Where it is, it says once, few, many or a class for expanded clones.

size: NA; D: NA; V: TRBV6-1; J: TRBJ2-7; CDR3: CASSGHTYEQYF; DNA: TGTGCCAGCAGTGGACACACCTACGAGCAGTACTTC
size: few; D: NA; V: TRBV5-6; J: TRBJ1-5; CDR3: CASSFTGSGQPQHF; DNA: TGTGCCAGCAGCTTCACAGGGAGTGGTCAGCCCCAGCATTTT
size: medium-sized; D: NA; V: TRBV12-5; J: TRBJ2-1; CDR3: CASGFTGQYNEQFF; DNA: TGTGCTAGTGGTTTCACAGGGCAATACAATGAGCAGTTCTTC
size: NA; D: TRBD1; V: TRBV5-1; J: TRBJ1-5; CDR3: CASSLGDRGSYQPQHF; DNA: TGCGCCAGCAGCTTGGGGGACAGGGGAAGTTATCAGCCCCAGCATTTT
size: NA; D: NA; V: TRBV7-2; J: TRBJ2-1; CDR3: CASSTTDEQFF; DNA: TGTGCCAGCAGCACTACCGATGAGCAGTTCTTC
size: NA; D: NA; V: TRBV20-1; J: TRBJ1-2; CDR3: CSAPGDGYTF; DNA: TGCAGTGCTCCGGGGGATGGCTACACCTTC
size: NA; D: TRBD1; V: TRBV11-3; J: TRBJ2-7; CDR3: CASSPGGSYEQYF; DNA: TGTGCCAGCAGCCCAGGGGGCTCCTACGAGCAGTACTTC
size: NA; D: TRBD1; V: TRBV5-6; J: TRBJ2-7; CDR3: CASSLSGQGGYSYEQYF; DNA: TGTGCCAGCAGCTTGTCGGGACAGGGGGGATACTCCTACGAGCAGTACTTC
size: many; D: TRBD2; V: TRBV6-1; J: TRBJ2-1; CDR3: CASSELSGRRNEQFF; DNA: TGTGCCAGCAGTGAACTAAGCGGGAGAAGGAATGAGCAGTTCTTC
size: NA; D: NA; V: TRBV11-2; J: TRBJ2-3; CDR3: CASSSRDGPTDTQYF; DNA: TGTGCCAGCAGCTCTCGGGACGGACCCACAGATACGCAGTATTTT
size: NA; D: TRBD2; V: TRBV5-4; J: TRBJ2-5; CDR3: CASSETSGAGTQYF; DNA: TGTGCCAGCAGCGAGACTAGCGGGGCGGGGACCCAGTACTTC
size: few; D: TRBD2; V: TRBV5-4; J: TRBJ2-5; CDR3: CASSSVGGSLETQYF; DNA: TGTGCCAGCAGCTCGGTGGGGGGGAGTCTGGAGACCCAGTACTTC
size: NA; D: NA; V: TRBV12-5; J: TRBJ2-3; CDR3: CASGPLADTQYF; DNA: TGTGCTAGTGGTCCCTTAGCAGATACGCAGTATTTT
size: NA; D: TRBD1; V: TRBV5-1; J: TRBJ1-1; CDR3: CASSLIRGSTEAFF; DNA: TGCGCCAGCAGCTTGATCAGGGGGAGCACTGAAGCTTTCTTT
size: NA; D: NA; V: TRBV19; J: TRBJ2-4; CDR3: CASSKNSLLYLQYF; DNA: TGTGCCAGTAGTAAGAACTCTCTTCTATACCTTCAGTACTTC
size: NA; D: TRBD1; V: TRBV6-5; J: TRBJ2-1; CDR3: CASSTRTGVFF; DNA: TGTGCCAGCAGTACAAGGACAGGGGTATTCTTC
size: NA; D: TRBD2; V: TRBV2; J: TRBJ2-2; CDR3: CASISGRATGELFF; DNA: TGTGCCAGCATTAGCGGGAGGGCCACCGGGGAGCTGTTTTTT
size: NA; D: NA; V: TRBV28; J: TRBJ2-7; CDR3: CASSLVESRLSSYEQYF; DNA: TGTGCCAGCAGTTTAGTGGAGAGCAGATTGAGCTCCTACGAGCAGTACTTC
size: NA; D: NA; V: TRBV2; J: TRBJ2-2; CDR3: CASSEAVTGELFF; DNA: TGTGCCAGCAGTGAAGCGGTCACCGGGGAGCTGTTTTTT
size: NA; D: NA; V: TRBV11-2; J: TRBJ2-7; CDR3: CASSLASFEQYF; DNA: TGTGCCAGCAGCTTAGCTAGCTTCGAGCAGTACTTC
size: NA; D: NA; V: TRBV5-4; J: TRBJ1-4; CDR3: CASGRGGRIEKLFF; DNA: TGTGCCAGCGGCCGTGGGGGGCGGATTGAAAAACTGTTTTTT
size: NA; D: NA; V: TRBV28; J: TRBJ2-1; CDR3: CASSPPPLRNEQFF; DNA: TGTGCCAGCAGCCCTCCTCCGCTCAGGAATGAGCAGTTCTTC
size: NA; D: NA; V: TRBV5-1; J: TRBJ2-1; CDR3: CASRLDNNEQFF; DNA: TGCGCCAGCAGACTAGACAACAATGAGCAGTTCTTC
size: NA; D: TRBD2; V: TRBV28; J: TRBJ2-1; CDR3: CASSFLVGGMNNEQFF; DNA: TGTGCCAGCAGTTTTTTGGTGGGGGGGATGAACAATGAGCAGTTCTTC
size: NA; D: NA; V: TRBV18; J: TRBJ2-5; CDR3: CASSPLASGETQYF; DNA: TGTGCCAGCTCACCACTAGCCTCGGGAGAGACCCAGTACTTC
size: NA; D: NA; V: TRBV28; J: TRBJ1-1; CDR3: CASSLPLKGTEAFF; DNA: TGTGCCAGCAGTTTACCATTAAAGGGTACTGAAGCTTTCTTT
size: NA; D: NA; V: TRBV2; J: TRBJ1-3; CDR3: CASSGGDSIVGNTIYF; DNA: TGTGCCAGCAGTGGCGGAGACAGCATTGTGGGAAACACCATATATTTT
size: NA; D: NA; V: TRBV5-6; J: TRBJ1-1; CDR3: CASSLLLSLSTEAFF; DNA: TGTGCCAGCAGCTTATTATTGTCGTTGTCAACTGAAGCTTTCTTT
size: NA; D: NA; V: TRBV18; J: TRBJ2-7; CDR3: CASSPRTDSYEQYF; DNA: TGTGCCAGCTCACCAAGGACAGACTCCTACGAGCAGTACTTC
size: NA; D: TRBD1; V: TRBV19; J: TRBJ1-2; CDR3: CASSAQTGSGYTF; DNA: TGTGCCAGTAGTGCGCAGACAGGGAGCGGCTACACCTTC
size: NA; D: TRBD1; V: TRBV2; J: TRBJ1-5; CDR3: CASSGQGRDQPQHF; DNA: TGTGCCAGCAGTGGACAGGGGAGGGATCAGCCCCAGCATTTT
size: once; D: NA; V: TRBV4-3; J: TRBJ2-7; CDR3: CASSQDAGPRNEQYF; DNA: TGCGCCAGCAGCCAAGATGCGGGGCCCAGGAACGAGCAGTACTTC
size: NA; D: TRBD2; V: TRBV6-1; J: TRBJ2-7; CDR3: CASSGKGGTSDYEQYF; DNA: TGTGCCAGCAGTGGAAAGGGCGGGACTAGCGACTACGAGCAGTACTTC
size: once; D: TRBD2; V: TRBV11-2; J: TRBJ2-2; CDR3: CASRELGATSGIRAGELFF; DNA: TGTGCCAGCAGAGAGTTGGGGGCGACTAGCGGGATTCGGGCCGGGGAGCTGTTTTTT
size: NA; D: NA; V: TRBV12-5; J: TRBJ1-5; CDR3: CASGLGNQPQHF; DNA: TGTGCTAGTGGTTTGGGGAATCAGCCCCAGCATTTT
size: NA; D: NA; V: TRBV18; J: TRBJ1-3; CDR3: CASSPRLTGTSGNTIYF; DNA: TGTGCCAGCTCCCCCCGACTGACGGGAACCTCTGGAAACACCATATATTTT
size: NA; D: NA; V: TRBV2; J: TRBJ2-1; CDR3: CASSQGKELF; DNA: TGTGCCAGCAGTCAGGGCAAAGAGCTCTTC
size: NA; D: NA; V: TRBV5-1; J: TRBJ1-1; CDR3: CASSLALDVAGNAFF; DNA: TGCGCCAGCAGCTTGGCCCTGGACGTGGCAGGGAACGCTTTCTTT
size: NA; D: NA; V: TRBV6-1; J: TRBJ2-7; CDR3: CASSVGAFNRDEQYF; DNA: TGTGCCAGCAGTGTGGGGGCTTTCAATCGGGACGAGCAGTACTTC
size: NA; D: NA; V: TRBV11-2; J: TRBJ2-3; CDR3: CASSSPVGLTDTQYF; DNA: TGTGCCAGCAGCTCCCCTGTCGGCCTCACAGATACGCAGTATTTT
size: NA; D: NA; V: TRBV5-1; J: TRBJ1-2; CDR3: CASSPGINLGYGYTF; DNA: TGCGCCAGCAGCCCCGGGATCAACCTAGGGTATGGCTACACCTTC
size: once; D: NA; V: TRBV5-1; J: TRBJ1-2; CDR3: CASRAGDPLNYGYTF; DNA: TGCGCCAGCAGGGCCGGGGATCCCCTTAACTATGGCTACACCTTC
size: NA; D: NA; V: TRBV11-2; J: TRBJ2-2; CDR3: CASRQWVGTGELFF; DNA: TGTGCCAGCAGGCAATGGGTGGGGACCGGGGAGCTGTTTTTT
size: NA; D: NA; V: TRBV2; J: TRBJ2-7; CDR3: CASRNRGSGLDSYEQYF; DNA: TGTGCCAGCAGGAATAGGGGCTCGGGACTTGACTCCTACGAGCAGTACTTC
size: few; D: TRBD1; V: TRBV5-8; J: TRBJ1-3; CDR3: CASSPWTGPSGNTIYF; DNA: TGTGCCAGCAGCCCCTGGACAGGGCCCTCTGGAAACACCATATATTTT
size: once; D: TRBD1; V: TRBV18; J: TRBJ1-1; CDR3: CASSPSGTGGLAFF; DNA: TGTGCCAGCTCACCATCCGGGACAGGGGGTCTCGCTTTCTTT
size: few; D: NA; V: TRBV19; J: TRBJ1-2; CDR3: CASSETGIPTF; DNA: TGTGCCAGTAGTGAAACAGGGATCCCCACCTTC
size: NA; D: NA; V: TRBV9; J: TRBJ1-1; CDR3: CASSVVPLGAPIMNTEAFF; DNA: TGTGCCAGCAGCGTAGTCCCCTTAGGCGCTCCCATCATGAACACTGAAGCTTTCTTT
size: NA; D: NA; V: TRBV6-1; J: TRBJ1-1; CDR3: CASSEVDRPTEAFF; DNA: TGTGCCAGCAGTGAAGTAGACAGGCCCACTGAAGCTTTCTTT
size: NA; D: NA; V: TRBV7-2; J: TRBJ2-7; CDR3: CASSLAGLVYEQYF; DNA: TGTGCCAGCAGCTTAGCTGGTCTAGTCTACGAGCAGTACTTC
size: NA; D: NA; V: TRBV5-1; J: TRBJ2-3; CDR3: CASSLEGSGNTQYF; DNA: TGCGCCAGCAGCTTGGAGGGTAGCGGAAATACGCAGTATTTT